The present entry profiles one TCR beta chain with its context. Which antigen it targets is not known. No base qualities exist here, and no much larger clone lies one base off it. These data belong to a study of T cell responses to AZD1222 COVID-19 vaccine (dated by TCRdb to the early 2020s). Regarding the study in general: AZD1222 recipients given second doses at about 4 weeks or at about 12 weeks were pooled, since spike-specific TCR depth and breadth were not found to differ between the two schedules. A total of 230 to 250 trial participants underwent TCR sequencing, of whom about 200 received two doses of AZD1222 and about 26 received two doses of the MenACWY control vaccine. Trial participants were enrolled into age subgroups of 18-55, 56-69 and 70-plus years, which contained approximately 150, 28 and 58 TCR-sequenced participants, respectively.

What the authors observed across the whole study: In the small 56-69-year group, the increase in depth fell short of significance, most likely because of low power. Reportedly, almost half of the unique spike-specific TCRs recognized epitopes lying outside the regions that are mutated in the B.1.351 and B.1.1.7 variants. Only a handful of AZD1222 recipients were SARS-CoV-2 seropositive at baseline, limiting conclusions about previously exposed vaccinees. After two AZD1222 doses, both the breadth and the depth of spike-specific TCRs were significantly higher than at day 0 and than in MenACWY recipients. No day 14 peak-response samples were available, so repertoires were characterized only after the peak T cell response. Most participants were white British and females outnumbered males, and the authors suggested that clonal diversity may have been underestimated. The vaccine-associated CD4 TCRs covered the entire spike protein, and the dominant responses fell in regions 160-218 and 743-854.

V was cut back by 3 bases and J by 2 bases, leaving a gap of 11 bases between them. The CDR3 has 14 amino acids, counting the end cysteine and phenylalanine. Left in the record is the CDR3 DNA by itself, 42 bases read in frame from the first base. Via the germline V gene (reference sequence), CDR1 is LNHDA and CDR2 SQIVND. The CDR3 regions of human TCRbeta chains were analyzed by immunosequencing. Regarding the original processing steps: Repertoire TCRs were checked for matches against a reference library of SARS-CoV-2-specific TCRs that had been generated using the MIRA antigen-specificity platform. Breadth was defined as the fraction of unique TCRs that were SARS-CoV-2-associated. Depth was defined as the fraction of total T cells that were SARS-CoV-2-associated. Each spike-specific TCR was assigned to its reactive spike region and to a CD4 or CD8 class using the MIRA data. Log10-transformed breadth and depth values were compared by one-way ANOVA with Sidak's multiple comparisons tests. Imported from immuneACCESS, the table was reduced by TCRdb to in-frame sequences with V and J called. These copies leave out some clones; in studies compared against another copy, an unresolved V gene accounts for under half, and the cause of the remainder is not known. V, J and clone size are taken as reported in that table, and D and trimming were inferred from the DNA itself. The sample contains 150,000 to 200,000 clones, about 86% of them found a single time. 7.5% to 9.5% of the sample is held by the ten biggest clonotypes.

The sample's time point label, in plain terms: baseline before first vaccination. Vaccinee samples were obtained from the UK trials COV001 and COV002, which included a single-blind randomized controlled phase 2/3 trial of AZD1222 (ChAdOx1 nCoV-19) in healthy adults. Trial participant PBMC samples were collected at day 0 and day 28 after the second dose for TCRbeta chain sequencing. This sequence originates from an adult in good health. This material consisted of peripheral blood, taken on day 0 of AZD1222 vaccination. This receptor chain uses TRBV19 and TRBJ2-7, with the D gene not confidently named. The encoded CDR3 is CASSIGRRAYEQYF. The nucleotides are TGTGCCAGTAGTATCGGCAGGAGAGCCTACGAGCAGTACTTC.